The 15 T cell receptor beta chains below were found in one sample sequenced in a study of persistence of HIV-infected CD4 T cells. The stimulus was lysate of CMV-infected fibroblasts, 10 ug/mL. Responding CD4+ T cells were sorted by upregulation of both CD40 ligand and CD69. The antigens for these receptors are not known. The immunoSEQ assay was version 4, run in survey mode. Method: immunoSEQ multiplex PCR; TCRdb's copy keeps in-frame clones and lacks some. Among under 15,000 clones listed, around 68% were seen once. Source: CD4+ T cells sorted from PBMCs after 18-hour stimulation, taken from a patient who received antiretroviral therapy. These receptors originate from an adult man with HIV who was CMV-seropositive.

The chain joins TRBV10-3 to TRBJ2-7; perhaps TRBD2 as D (5 bases). Trimming pared 7 bases from V and 2 bases from J, leaving 18 bases between. The CDR3 is made up of 15 amino acids. Germline V gives CDR1 ENHRY, CDR2 SYGVKD. CDR3 nucleotides: TGTGCCATCAACCCCGACAAACACGGGACCTACGAGCAGTACTTC. Its translation is CAINPDKHGTYEQYF.

The J gene is TRBJ2-5, the V gene TRBV18; 11 positions agree with TRBD2. V dropped 4 bases and J dropped 1; count of bases not matched to a gene: 2. Germline V gene data show CDR1 as KGHSH and CDR2 as LQKENI. CDR3 length: 15 residues. CDR3 in amino acids: CASSQGTSGQETQYF. The CDR3, as DNA: TGTGCCAGCTCACAGGGGACTAGCGGCCAAGAGACCCAGTACTTC. The complete variable domain, with remaining parts taken from reference TRBV18 and TRBJ2-5, reads NAGVMQNPRHLVRRRGQEARLRCSPMKGHSHVYWYRQLPEEGLKFMVYLQKENIIDESGMPKERFSAEFPKEGPSILRIQQVVRGDSAAYFCASSQGTSGQETQYFGPGTRLLVL.

Points on this clone: The sample has other DNA sequences that encode this CDR3 too. The chain carries TRBV9 and TRBJ1-3; the D is unclear. The CDR3 runs 16 residues. Deletions cut 1 base from V and 0 bases from J, with 11 bases between. The V gene's germline CDR1 is SGDLS and CDR2 YYNGEE. The CDR3 DNA is TGTGCCAGCAGCGTATTGGCAGGAAGCTCTGGAAACACCATATATTTT. The encoded protein is CASSVLAGSSGNTIYF.

V and J are TRBV19 and TRBJ2-5; TRBD1 might be the D (5 bases). The CDR3 covers 15 residues. Germline CDR1 and CDR2: LNHDA and SQIVND (reference sequence). V lost 4 bases to trimming and J lost 5 bases, with 17 bases between them. CDR3 sequence (DNA): TGTGCCAGTAGTAGCCCCAGTGGGGCCAGGGAGACCCAGTACTTC. Translated, it gives CASSSPSGARETQYF.

This chain links TRBV19 with TRBJ2-1; 10 bases line up with TRBD2. There are 15 residues in the CDR3. CDR1 is LNHDA, CDR2 SQIVND, per germline (reference sequence). The V gene end was trimmed by 2 bases and the J gene end by 9 bases; junction bases not matched to a gene: 7. The CDR3 protein is CASSISSGGLTEQFF. CDR3 nucleotide sequence: TGTGCCAGTAGTATATCTAGCGGGGGACTGACTGAGCAGTTCTTC.

This chain connects TRBV5-1 to TRBJ1-1; D is unresolved. The CDR3 has 14 residues. Trimming stripped 0 bases from V and 3 bases from J, with 9 bases between. Per germline, CDR1 SGHRS and CDR2 YFSETQ. CDR3 in amino acids: CASSLEGGYTEAFF. CDR3 bases: TGCGCCAGCAGCTTGGAGGGTGGGTACACTGAAGCTTTCTTT.

The DNA for the CDR3 is TGTGCCAGCAGTCCATCGGACAGTCCGAACACCATATATTTT. Translation gives CASSPSDSPNTIYF. The chain recombines TRBV28 with TRBJ1-3, with a possible D match to TRBD1 (6 bases). V dropped 5 bases and J dropped 7 bases, with 15 bases sitting between them. The CDR3 is 14 amino acids. CDR1 and CDR2 from the germline V gene are MDHEN and SYDVKM. Full variable domain (rest looked up from reference TRBV28 and TRBJ1-3): DVKVTQSSRYLVKRTGEKVFLECVQDMDHENMFWYRQDPGLGLRLIYFSYDVKMKEKGDIPEGYSVSREKKERFSLILESASTNQTSMYLCASSPSDSPNTIYFGEGSWLTVV.

About this clone itself: A much larger clone differs from this one at a single base, so this may be a read error. The same CDR3 also results from other DNA sequences found in this sample. The V and J genes are TRBV12-3 or TRBV12-4 and TRBJ2-7; tentatively, D is TRBD1 (6 bases). CDR3 length equals 13 residues. The V gene lost 3 bases and the J gene lost 3 bases, with 9 bases spanning the gap. In DNA form, the CDR3 reads TGTGCCAGCAGTTTGGAACAGGGCTACGAGCAGTACTTC. This gives the protein CASSLEQGYEQYF.

V usage is TRBV9 and J usage is TRBJ2-3; 10 bases map to TRBD2. Germline V gives CDR1 SGDLS, CDR2 YYNGEE. V gave up 0 bases and J gave up 4 bases; unmatched junction bases: 8. The CDR3 has 17 amino acids. CDR3 residues: CASSVGIAGGSSDTQYF. CDR3 bases: TGTGCCAGCAGCGTAGGTATAGCGGGGGGAAGCTCAGATACGCAGTATTTT.

The chain is built from TRBV5-1 and TRBJ2-7; the match to TRBD2 covers 10 bases. The CDR3 sequence is 14 residues long. Germline CDR1 and CDR2: SGHRS and YFSETQ. Trimming at V came to 2 bases and at J to 9 bases, leaving 8 bases not matched to a gene. The CDR3 loop reads CASSFASGGAGQYF. The CDR3 nucleotides are TGCGCCAGCAGCTTCGCCAGCGGGGGGGCCGGGCAGTACTTC. The variable domain in full, completed from reference TRBV5-1 and TRBJ2-7, reads KAGVTQTPRYLIKTRGQQVTLSCSPISGHRSVSWYQQTPGQGLQFLFEYFSETQRNKGNFPGRFSGRQFSNSRSEMNVSTLELGDSALYLCASSFASGGAGQYFGPGTRLTVT.

Only a few counts were recorded for this clone. This chain connects TRBV5-4 to TRBJ2-3, with D possibly being TRBD1 (5 bases). The V end was cut by 3 bases, the J end by 6 bases, with 14 bases between. The length of the CDR3 is 14 residues. The germline V gene has CDR1 SGHNT and CDR2 YYREEE (reference sequence). CDR3 DNA sequence: TGTGCCAGCAGCTCAAAGACAGCTCTGGATACGCAGTATTTT. It translates to CASSSKTALDTQYF.

The chain carries TRBV28 and TRBJ2-2; D unresolved. CDR1 is MDHEN, CDR2 SYDVKM, per germline. The CDR3 contains 15 residues. V was shortened by 8 bases and J by 1 base, with 14 bases between the two germline ends. The CDR3 here is CASGLESGNTGELFF. DNA for the CDR3: TGTGCCAGCGGGCTGGAATCCGGGAACACCGGGGAGCTGTTTTTT.

This clone turned up a few times. This chain links TRBV3-1 (or the pseudogene TRBV3-2) with TRBJ1-5; D not certain. Germline CDR1 and CDR2: LGHDT and YNNKEL (reference sequence). V was shortened by 3 bases and J by 4 bases, with 7 bases between the two germline ends. This CDR3 has 13 amino acids. The CDR3 region has the DNA TGTGCCAGCAGCCAGGCAGTGAATCAGCCCCAGCATTTT. As protein: CASSQAVNQPQHF.

In its sample, this clone was seen a few times. At the DNA level, this CDR3 is encoded by other sequences in the same sample as well. The rearrangement joins TRBV9 to TRBJ2-1; 7 bases align to TRBD1. After removal of 2 bases from V and 2 bases from J, the junction contained 4 bases not matched to a gene. The CDR3 has 15 residues. Per the germline V gene, CDR1 is SGDLS and CDR2 is YYNGEE. CDR3 sequence reads: CASSVTGETYNEQFF. CDR3 coding DNA: TGTGCCAGCAGCGTTACAGGGGAAACCTACAATGAGCAGTTCTTC.

V usage is TRBV4-1 and J usage is TRBJ1-3; D perhaps matches TRBD1 (5 bases). Trimming shortened V by 0 bases and J by 2 bases, and 8 bases separated the two germline ends. This CDR3 is built from 15 residues. Germline V gives CDR1 MGHRA, CDR2 YSYEKL. The DNA of the CDR3 is TGCGCCAGCAGCCAAGACAGGGCGGCTGGAAACACCATATATTTT. This translates into CASSQDRAAGNTIYF.